This passage covers 4 T cell receptor beta chains from one sample sequenced in a study of blood T cell repertoires in COVID-19. Data came from immunoSEQ multiplex PCR; TCRdb stores just in-frame clones and leaves some out. In the table there are around 150,000 clones, approximately 86% of which are singletons. Sequencing was done on a sample of peripheral blood. These receptors came from a man in his sixties with acute or convalescent COVID-19.

This clone was found a few times. This chain connects TRBV30 to TRBJ1-1; TRBD1 might be the D (6 bases). Germline V gives CDR1 GTSNPN, CDR2 SVGIG (reference sequence). Trimming stripped 5 bases from V and 1 base from J, with 20 bases between. The CDR3 sequence is 16 residues long. CDR3 residues: CAWAGGFLTGNTEAFF. The CDR3 bases are TGTGCCTGGGCGGGGGGGTTTTTGACAGGGAACACTGAAGCTTTCTTT.

In DNA, the CDR3 is TGCGCCAGCAGCCCCTCCGGGACAAATTATGGCTACACCTTC. Amino acid sequence: CASSPSGTNYGYTF. J is TRBJ1-2 and V is TRBV5-1; TRBD1 is a possible D gene (6 bases). The CDR3 totals 14 residues. Germline CDR1 SGHRS, CDR2 YFSETQ. V lost 4 bases and J 5 bases, leaving 15 bases between the germline ends.

The chain carries TRBV27 and TRBJ2-1; 8 bases fit TRBD2. The CDR3 has 13 amino acids. Per the germline V gene, CDR1 is MNHEY and CDR2 is SMNVEV (reference sequence). V shed 8 bases and J 5 bases; nucleotides not matched to a gene: 5. The CDR3 loop is CASRGLAHNEQFF. In DNA form, the CDR3 reads TGTGCCAGCCGAGGACTAGCCCACAATGAGCAGTTCTTC.

This chain joins TRBV29-1 and TRBJ1-3; the D gene is possibly TRBD1 (5 bases). The CDR3 has 14 residues. V lost 7 bases and J lost 6, with 19 bases in between. Germline CDR1 SQVTM, CDR2 ANQGSEA. The CDR3 sequence: CSASEGVPINTIYF. The CDR3 region has the DNA TGCAGCGCGTCCGAAGGGGTGCCGATAAACACCATATATTTT.